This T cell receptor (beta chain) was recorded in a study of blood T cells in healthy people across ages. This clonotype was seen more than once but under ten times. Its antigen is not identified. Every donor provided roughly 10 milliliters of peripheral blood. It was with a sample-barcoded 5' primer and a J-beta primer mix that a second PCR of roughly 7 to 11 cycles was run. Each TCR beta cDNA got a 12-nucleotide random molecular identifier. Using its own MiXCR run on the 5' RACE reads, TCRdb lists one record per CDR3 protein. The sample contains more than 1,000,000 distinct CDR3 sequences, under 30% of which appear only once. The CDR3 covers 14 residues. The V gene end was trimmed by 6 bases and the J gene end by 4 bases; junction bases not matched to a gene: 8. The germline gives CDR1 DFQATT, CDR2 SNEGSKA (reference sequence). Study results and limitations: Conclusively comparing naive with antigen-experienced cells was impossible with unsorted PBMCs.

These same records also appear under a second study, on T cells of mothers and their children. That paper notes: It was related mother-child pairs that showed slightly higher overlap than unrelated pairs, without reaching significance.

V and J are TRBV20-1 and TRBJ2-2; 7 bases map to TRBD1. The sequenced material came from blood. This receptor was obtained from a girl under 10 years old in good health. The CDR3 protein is CSANRGRGTGELFF. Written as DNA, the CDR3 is TGCAGTGCCAATAGGGGGCGCGGCACCGGGGAGCTGTTTTTT.